This TCR beta chain was sequenced for a study of blood T cells in healthy people across ages. A remark on this clonotype: Its matching antigen is unknown. This clone may be a read error of a much larger clone one base away.

V shed 7 bases and J 5 bases; nucleotides not matched to a gene: 12. The CDR3 loop spans 15 amino acids. CDR1 and CDR2 from the germline V gene are SEHNR and FQNEAQ (reference sequence). General study results and limits: Whereas aged donors had fewer naive CD4+ cells, long-lived donors had more of them and higher diversity.

Using a J-beta primer mix together with a sample-barcoded 5' primer, a second PCR was run for roughly 6 to 12 cycles. TCRdb used MiXCR to reprocess the 5' RACE reads, holding one entry per CDR3 protein. Altogether approximately 1,000,000 distinct CDR3 sequences are present, around two fifths being singletons, with the ten largest covering roughly 13%. V and J are TRBV7-9 and TRBJ2-3; 7 positions match TRBD2. Specimen: blood. This TCR was recovered from a man between 18 and 29 years old in good health. The CDR3 DNA reads as TGTGCCAGCACCGGGGAGCGGGGACTTTTAGATACGCAGTATTTT. It translates to CASTGERGLLDTQYF.